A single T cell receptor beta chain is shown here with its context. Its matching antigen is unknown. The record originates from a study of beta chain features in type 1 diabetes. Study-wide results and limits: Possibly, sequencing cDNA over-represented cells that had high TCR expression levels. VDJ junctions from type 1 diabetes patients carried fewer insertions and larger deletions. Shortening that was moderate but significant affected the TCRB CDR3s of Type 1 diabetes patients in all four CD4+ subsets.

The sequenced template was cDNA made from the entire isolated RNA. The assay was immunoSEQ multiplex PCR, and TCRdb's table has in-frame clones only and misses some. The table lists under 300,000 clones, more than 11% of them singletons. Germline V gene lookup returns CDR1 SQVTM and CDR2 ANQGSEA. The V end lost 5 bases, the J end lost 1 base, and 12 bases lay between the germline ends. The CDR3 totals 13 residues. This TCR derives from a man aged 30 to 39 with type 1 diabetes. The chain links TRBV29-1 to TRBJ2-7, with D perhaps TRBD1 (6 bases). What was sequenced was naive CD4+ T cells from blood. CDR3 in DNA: TGCAGCGTTTACTCCGGGACATCCTACGAGCAGTACTTC. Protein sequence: CSVYSGTSYEQYF.